Here is one T cell receptor beta chain with its context. Its antigen is currently unknown. The source of the sample is a study of siplizumab effects on memory and regulatory T cells. Whole-study findings and limits: Naive versus memory phenotype went unassigned for roughly 75-95% of proliferating CD4+ or CD8+ clones. To unstimulated subsets, only a minor fraction of alloreactive clones could be mapped. The study found that siplizumab significantly reduced alloreactive sequences traceable to unstimulated CD4+ memory cells.

Germline-derived CDR1 and CDR2 are MNHNS and SASEGT. The germline V and J ends were trimmed by 3 bases and 10 bases, with 7 bases remaining between them. CDR3 length equals 11 residues. Assay: immunoSEQ multiplex PCR; the TCRdb copy retains only in-frame clones and omits some. Among approximately 100,000 clones listed, approximately 92% were seen once. This chain connects TRBV6-1 to TRBJ2-1; D is ambiguous. Sequenced sample: non-Treg CD4+ T cells sorted from blood. This TCR was recovered from a human donor in good health. CDR3 residues: CASSEPQEQFF. The CDR3 DNA follows: TGTGCCAGCAGTGAGCCCCAGGAGCAGTTCTTC.